Described below is a single T cell receptor beta chain sequence and its context. The data belong to a study of cytomegalovirus exposure and HLA in healthy donors. The germline gives CDR1 SEHNR, CDR2 FQNEAQ (reference sequence). Between the trimmed V and J ends, which lost 7 bases and 3 bases, there was a span of 19 bases. The CDR3 sequence is 16 residues long. It was with 60 Vbeta and 13 Jbeta primers that the PCR ran. Sequencing used immunoSEQ multiplex PCR; TCRdb keeps in-frame clones, though not all of them. Among 90,000 to 130,000 clones listed, just under 70% were seen once. V gene TRBV7-9 combines with J gene TRBJ1-3, with TRBD1 as a possible D gene (6 bases). The sequenced sample consisted of PBMCs. This sequence originates from a man aged 25-45 years in good health and CMV-seropositive. CDR3: CASTIVLGTSGNTIYF. Here the CDR3 DNA reads TGTGCCAGCACCATAGTTCTGGGGACAAGTGGAAACACCATATATTTT.